This TCR beta chain was recovered during a study of early T cells in non-severe SARS-CoV-2 infection. Findings and caveats of the study: The matching step, a VDJdb search, favored anti-spike CD8 responses and missed private and CD4 specificities.

The V gene's germline CDR1 is SEHNR and CDR2 FQNEAQ (reference sequence). CDR3 length: 16 residues. The V and J ends lost 6 bases and 0 bases, in that order; junction bases with no gene match: 11. At least ten counts were recorded for this clonotype. Antigen specificity is unknown. cDNA molecules, individually, were tagged with unique molecular identifiers. TCRdb fed the 5' RACE reads into MiXCR, producing one record per CDR3 protein. The table lists around 25,000 distinct CDR3 sequences, around 3.9% of them singletons. The V call is TRBV7-9, the J call TRBJ2-7, with TRBD2 identical over 7 bases. The clonotype comes from an adult who was a healthcare worker with PCR-confirmed SARS-CoV-2 infection or an uninfected control (not recorded which). The sequencing sample was made of whole blood. CDR3 sequence: CASSRGGRGSSYEQYF. The CDR3 region has the DNA TGTGCCAGCAGTCGAGGTGGGCGGGGGAGCTCCTACGAGCAGTACTTC.